This T cell receptor beta chain was recovered during a study of shared clonotypes between healthy human individuals. Terminally differentiated effector memory CD45RA+ cells were excluded from the naive CD8 cells, which were CD45RO-negative and positively selected for CCR7. Overall study results and limits: Clonotype sharing across a few donors was observed for roughly 5% of naive CD4 clonotypes.

Deep was the level used in running the assay. Measured with immunoSEQ multiplex PCR; TCRdb has only the in-frame clones, and not every one. The sample gives roughly 2,000,000 clones, about 95% of which show up once; 1.2% is in the top ten. As for this clone: Antigen unknown.

The sequence came from a man aged 18 to 29 in good health. The sequenced sample was naive CD8+ T cells sorted from blood.

Written as DNA, the CDR3 is TGTGCCAGCAGGCCCGGGGCCCTGGCGGATACGCAGTATTTT. Protein product: CASRPGALADTQYF. The J gene is TRBJ2-3, the V gene TRBV7-8, with D perhaps TRBD1 or TRBD2 (5 bases each). V was trimmed by 6 bases and J by 6 bases, leaving 16 bases between them. Germline V gives CDR1 SGHVS, CDR2 FQNEAQ. CDR3 length: 14 amino acids.